The T cell receptor beta chain described here comes from a study of T cell clones after liver transplantation. Study-wide context: Pre-transplant mixed lymphocyte reactions yielded third-party-reactive TCRbeta sequences as comparators for graft-donor-reactive sequences.

The method was immunoSEQ multiplex PCR; TCRdb's version includes in-frame clones alone and lacks a portion of them. The data show tens of thousands of clones, around 84% seen once. Germline V gene data show CDR1 as SGHTA and CDR2 as FQGNSA. This CDR3 spans 15 amino acids. With 5 bases clipped from V and 4 bases from J, the junction kept 8 bases outside the gene matches. The rearrangement links TRBV7-2 to TRBJ1-3; 7 bases fit TRBD1. The receptor's source is a human patient who received a liver transplant. The graft donor may be the source of some T cells. The specimen was CD4+ T cells from blood, collected roughly 48 months after liver transplant. The CDR3 region is CASSITGTEGNTIYF. The CDR3 region has the DNA TGTGCCAGCAGCATAACCGGGACAGAAGGAAACACCATATATTTT.